This T cell receptor beta chain was sequenced in a study of beta chain features in type 1 diabetes. In all sorted populations, purity surpassed 95%. The whole isolated RNA underwent reverse transcription, so sequencing captured expressed TCRB transcripts. Using immunoSEQ multiplex PCR, the repertoire was profiled, and TCRdb retains in-frame clones only, with some absent. The sample includes 850,000 to 900,000 clones, under 20% of them seen just once. CDR3 length equals 15 residues. J gave up 2 bases and V 2 bases, and 5 bases lay outside the gene matches. From germline, CDR1 is KGHSH and CDR2 LQKENI. The sample holds a few counts of this clone.

The rearrangement links TRBV18 to TRBJ2-7, with 8 positions matching TRBD2. Sequencing was carried out using naive CD4+ T cells from blood. The sequence derives from a young woman in good health. CDR3 sequence (DNA): TGTGCCAGCTCACCAGGGAGCGGGAGAACCTACGAGCAGTACTTC. Its protein product is CASSPGSGRTYEQYF.